The entry below describes one TCR beta chain. TCRdb keeps only in-frame clones here, not all; method: immunoSEQ multiplex PCR. Among some 70,000 clones listed, roughly 84% were seen once. The sample belongs to a study of blood T cell repertoires in COVID-19. Germline-derived CDR1 and CDR2 are SGHRS and YFSETQ. Trimming took 4 bases from V and 4 from J, leaving 17 bases between them. The CDR3 covers 15 residues. This sequence joins TRBV5-1 and TRBJ1-1, with D tentatively TRBD1 (6 bases). The TCR was taken from a woman in her fifties or sixties with acute or convalescent COVID-19. The sequenced sample was peripheral blood. CDR3: CASSRPQGDTTEAFF. For the CDR3, the DNA is TGCGCCAGCAGCCGACCACAGGGAGATACCACTGAAGCTTTCTTT. Complete variable domain (other parts from reference TRBV5-1 and TRBJ1-1): KAGVTQTPRYLIKTRGQQVTLSCSPISGHRSVSWYQQTPGQGLQFLFEYFSETQRNKGNFPGRFSGRQFSNSRSEMNVSTLELGDSALYLCASSRPQGDTTEAFFGQGTRLTVV.